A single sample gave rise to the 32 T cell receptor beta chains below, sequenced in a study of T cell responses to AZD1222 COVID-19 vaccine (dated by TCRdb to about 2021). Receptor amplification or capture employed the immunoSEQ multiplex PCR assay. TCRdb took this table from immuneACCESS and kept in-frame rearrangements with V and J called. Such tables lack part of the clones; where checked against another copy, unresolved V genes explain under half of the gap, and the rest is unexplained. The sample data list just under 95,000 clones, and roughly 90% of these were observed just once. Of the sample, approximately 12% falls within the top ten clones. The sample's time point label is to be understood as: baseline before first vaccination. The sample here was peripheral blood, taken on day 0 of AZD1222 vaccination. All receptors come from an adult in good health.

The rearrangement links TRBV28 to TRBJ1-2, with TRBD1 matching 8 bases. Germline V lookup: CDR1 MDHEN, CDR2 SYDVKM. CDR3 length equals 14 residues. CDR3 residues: CVSRDRSFMYGYTF. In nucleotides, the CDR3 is TGTGTTAGCCGGGACAGGAGTTTTATGTATGGCTACACCTTC.

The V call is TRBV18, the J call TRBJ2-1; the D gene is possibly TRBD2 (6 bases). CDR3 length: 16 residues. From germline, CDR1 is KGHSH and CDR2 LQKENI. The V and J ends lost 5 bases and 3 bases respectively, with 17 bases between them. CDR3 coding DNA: TGTGCCAGCTCATCAGGGACTGGGGTGGGCTACAATGAGCAGTTCTTC. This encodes CASSSGTGVGYNEQFF.

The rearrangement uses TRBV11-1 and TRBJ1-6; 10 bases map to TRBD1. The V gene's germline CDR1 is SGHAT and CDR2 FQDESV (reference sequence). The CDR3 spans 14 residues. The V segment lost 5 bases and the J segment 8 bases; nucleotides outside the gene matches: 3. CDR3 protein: CASSRTGGYSPLHF. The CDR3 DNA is TGTGCCAGCAGCAGGACAGGGGGTTATTCACCCCTCCACTTT.

CDR3 nucleotide sequence: TGTGCCAGCAGCTTACCAAGTAGCGGGGGGGGAAACGAGCAGTACTTC. This codes for CASSLPSSGGGNEQYF. The chain carries TRBV7-8 and TRBJ2-7; 11 nucleotides align to TRBD2. The length of the CDR3 is 16 residues. The J segment lost 5 bases and the V segment lost 2 bases, leaving 8 bases of the junction unmatched. CDR1 is SGHVS and CDR2 is FQNEAQ in the germline V gene.

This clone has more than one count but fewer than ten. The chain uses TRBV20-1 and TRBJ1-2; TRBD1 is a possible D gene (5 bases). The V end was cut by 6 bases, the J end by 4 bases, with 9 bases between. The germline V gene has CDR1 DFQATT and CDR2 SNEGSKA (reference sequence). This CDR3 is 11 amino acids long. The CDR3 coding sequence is TGCAGTGCCAGGGAGGGCTATGGCTACACCTTC. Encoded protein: CSAREGYGYTF.

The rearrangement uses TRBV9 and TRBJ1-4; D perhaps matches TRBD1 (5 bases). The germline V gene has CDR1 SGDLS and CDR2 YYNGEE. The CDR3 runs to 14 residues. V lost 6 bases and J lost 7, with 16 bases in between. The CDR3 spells CASTVGALSEKLFF. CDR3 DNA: TGTGCCAGCACCGTTGGGGCATTGAGTGAAAAACTGTTTTTT.

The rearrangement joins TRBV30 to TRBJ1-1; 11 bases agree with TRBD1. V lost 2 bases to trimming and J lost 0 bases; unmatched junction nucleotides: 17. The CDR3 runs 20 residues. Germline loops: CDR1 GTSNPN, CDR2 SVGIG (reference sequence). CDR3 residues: CAWSRTWTGGGSGMNTEAFF. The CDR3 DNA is TGTGCCTGGAGTCGCACCTGGACAGGGGGCGGATCTGGGATGAACACTGAAGCTTTCTTT.

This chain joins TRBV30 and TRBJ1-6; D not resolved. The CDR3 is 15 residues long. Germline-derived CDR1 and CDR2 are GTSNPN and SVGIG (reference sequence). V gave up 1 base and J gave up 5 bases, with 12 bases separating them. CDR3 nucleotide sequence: TGTGCCTGGAGTGAGTTCGGAGGTAATAATTCACCCCTCCACTTT. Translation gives CAWSEFGGNNSPLHF.

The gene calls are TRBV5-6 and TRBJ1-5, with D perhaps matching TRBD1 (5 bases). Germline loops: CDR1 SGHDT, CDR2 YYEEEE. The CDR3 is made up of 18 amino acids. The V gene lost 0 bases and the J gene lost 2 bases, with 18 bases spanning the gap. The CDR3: CASSLAGLGVMGNQPQHF. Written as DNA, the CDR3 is TGTGCCAGCAGCTTGGCGGGTCTGGGGGTTATGGGCAATCAGCCCCAGCATTTT.

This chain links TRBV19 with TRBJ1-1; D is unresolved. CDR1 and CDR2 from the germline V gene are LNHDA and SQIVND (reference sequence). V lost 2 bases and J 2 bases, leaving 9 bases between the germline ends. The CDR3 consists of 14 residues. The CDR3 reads CASSIRESNTEAFF. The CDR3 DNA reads TGTGCCAGTAGTATAAGGGAGTCTAACACTGAAGCTTTCTTT.

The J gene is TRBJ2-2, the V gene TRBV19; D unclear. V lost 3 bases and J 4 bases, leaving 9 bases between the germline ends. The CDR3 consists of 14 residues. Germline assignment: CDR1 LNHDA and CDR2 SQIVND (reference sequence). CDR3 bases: TGTGCCAGTAGTATGGTGGAATTCACCGGGGAGCTGTTTTTT. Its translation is CASSMVEFTGELFF.

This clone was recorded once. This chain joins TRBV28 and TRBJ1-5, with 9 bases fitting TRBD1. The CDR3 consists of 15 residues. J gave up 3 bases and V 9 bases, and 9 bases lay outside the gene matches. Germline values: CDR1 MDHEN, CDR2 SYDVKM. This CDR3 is CASTGTGPNNQPQHF. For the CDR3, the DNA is TGTGCCAGTACCGGGACAGGGCCTAACAATCAGCCCCAGCATTTT.

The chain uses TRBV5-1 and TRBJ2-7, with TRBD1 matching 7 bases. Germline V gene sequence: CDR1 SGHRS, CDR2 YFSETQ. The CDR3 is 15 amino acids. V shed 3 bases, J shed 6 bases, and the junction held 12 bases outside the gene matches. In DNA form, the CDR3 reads TGCGCCAGCAGCTCACTGCTGACAGGGAAGTCCGAGCAGTACTTC. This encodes CASSSLLTGKSEQYF. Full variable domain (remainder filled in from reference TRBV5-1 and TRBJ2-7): KAGVTQTPRYLIKTRGQQVTLSCSPISGHRSVSWYQQTPGQGLQFLFEYFSETQRNKGNFPGRFSGRQFSNSRSEMNVSTLELGDSALYLCASSSLLTGKSEQYFGPGTRLTVT.

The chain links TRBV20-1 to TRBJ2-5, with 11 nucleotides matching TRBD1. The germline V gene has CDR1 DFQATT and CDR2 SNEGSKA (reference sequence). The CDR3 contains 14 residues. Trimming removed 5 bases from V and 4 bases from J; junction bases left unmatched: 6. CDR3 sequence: CSAGAGTGGETQYF. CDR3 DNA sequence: TGCAGTGCTGGTGCCGGGACAGGGGGAGAGACCCAGTACTTC.

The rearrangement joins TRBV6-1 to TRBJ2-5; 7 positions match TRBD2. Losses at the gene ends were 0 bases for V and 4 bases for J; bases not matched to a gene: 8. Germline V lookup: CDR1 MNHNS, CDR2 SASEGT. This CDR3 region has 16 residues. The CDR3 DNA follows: TGTGCCAGCAGTGAAGCAACGGGACTAACCACAGAGACCCAGTACTTC. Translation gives CASSEATGLTTETQYF.

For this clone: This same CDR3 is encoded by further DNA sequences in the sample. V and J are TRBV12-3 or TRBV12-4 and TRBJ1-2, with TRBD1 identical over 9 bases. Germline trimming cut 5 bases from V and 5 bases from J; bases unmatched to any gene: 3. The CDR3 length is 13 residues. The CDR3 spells CASSPTGGYGYTF. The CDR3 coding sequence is TGTGCCAGCAGTCCGACAGGGGGTTATGGCTACACCTTC.

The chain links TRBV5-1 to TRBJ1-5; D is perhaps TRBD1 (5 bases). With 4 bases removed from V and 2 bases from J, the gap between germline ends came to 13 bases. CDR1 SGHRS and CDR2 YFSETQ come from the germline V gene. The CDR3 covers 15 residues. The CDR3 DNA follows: TGCGCCAGCAGCGAAGGGGTAAATCGCAATCAGCCCCAGCATTTT. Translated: CASSEGVNRNQPQHF.

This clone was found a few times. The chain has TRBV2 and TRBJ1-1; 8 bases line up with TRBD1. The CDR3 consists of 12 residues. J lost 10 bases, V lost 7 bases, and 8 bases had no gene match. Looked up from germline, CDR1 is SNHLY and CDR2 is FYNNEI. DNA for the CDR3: TGTGCCAGCAATGACAGGGGCCCACGAGCTTTCTTT. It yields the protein CASNDRGPRAFF.

Here the CDR3 reads CASKSDADEQFF. The CDR3 nucleotides are TGTGCCAGCAAGTCAGACGCGGATGAGCAGTTCTTC. The rearrangement uses TRBV2 and TRBJ2-1; D not resolved. Germline-derived CDR1 and CDR2 are SNHLY and FYNNEI. The CDR3 extends over 12 amino acids. The ends were cut back, 7 bases at V and 8 bases at J, with 12 bases in the middle.

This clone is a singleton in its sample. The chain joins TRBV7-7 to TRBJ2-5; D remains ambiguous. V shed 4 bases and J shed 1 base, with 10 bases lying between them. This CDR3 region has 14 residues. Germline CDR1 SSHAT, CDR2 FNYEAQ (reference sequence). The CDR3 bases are TGTGCCAGCAGCTCCGGACCAACCCAAGAGACCCAGTACTTC. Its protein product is CASSSGPTQETQYF.

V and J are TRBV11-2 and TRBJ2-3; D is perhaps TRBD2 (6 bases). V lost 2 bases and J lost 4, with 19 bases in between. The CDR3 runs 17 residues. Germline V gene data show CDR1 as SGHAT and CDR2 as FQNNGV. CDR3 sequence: CASSLSPTSQLPDTQYF. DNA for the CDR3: TGTGCCAGCAGCTTATCCCCGACTAGTCAATTGCCAGATACGCAGTATTTT. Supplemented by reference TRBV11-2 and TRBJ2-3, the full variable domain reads EAGVAQSPRYKIIEKRQSVAFWCNPISGHATLYWYQQILGQGPKLLIQFQNNGVVDDSQLPKDRFSAERLKGVDSTLKIQPAKLEDSAVYLCASSLSPTSQLPDTQYFGPGTRLTVL.

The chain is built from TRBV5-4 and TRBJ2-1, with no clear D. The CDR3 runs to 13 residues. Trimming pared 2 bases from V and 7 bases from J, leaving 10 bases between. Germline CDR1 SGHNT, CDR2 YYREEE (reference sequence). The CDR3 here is CASSFAGRNEQFF. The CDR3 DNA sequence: TGTGCCAGCAGCTTTGCCGGGCGTAATGAGCAGTTCTTC.

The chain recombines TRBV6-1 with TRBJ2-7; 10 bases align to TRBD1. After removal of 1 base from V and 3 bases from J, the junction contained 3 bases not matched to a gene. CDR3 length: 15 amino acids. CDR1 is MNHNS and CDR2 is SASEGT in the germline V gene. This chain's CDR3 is CASSEGQGASYEQYF. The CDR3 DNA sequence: TGTGCCAGCAGTGAAGGACAGGGGGCGAGCTACGAGCAGTACTTC.

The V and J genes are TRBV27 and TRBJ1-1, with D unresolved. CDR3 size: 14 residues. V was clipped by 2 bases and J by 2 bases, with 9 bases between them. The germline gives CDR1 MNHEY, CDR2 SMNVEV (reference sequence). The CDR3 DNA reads TGTGCCAGCAGTTTACTGGGCCGAAACACTGAAGCTTTCTTT. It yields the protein CASSLLGRNTEAFF.

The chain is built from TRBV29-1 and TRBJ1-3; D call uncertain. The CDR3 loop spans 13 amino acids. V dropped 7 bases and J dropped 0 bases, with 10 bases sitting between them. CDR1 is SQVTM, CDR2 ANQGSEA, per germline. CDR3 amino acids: CSARPPSGNTIYF. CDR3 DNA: TGCAGCGCCCGACCCCCCTCTGGAAACACCATATATTTT.

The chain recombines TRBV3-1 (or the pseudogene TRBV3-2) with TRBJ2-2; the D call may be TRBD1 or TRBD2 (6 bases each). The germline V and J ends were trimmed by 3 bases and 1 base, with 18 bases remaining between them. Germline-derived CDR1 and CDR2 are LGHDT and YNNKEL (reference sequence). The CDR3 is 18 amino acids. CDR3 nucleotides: TGTGCCAGCAGCCAGCCGCCCACGGGGGCCATGAACACCGGGGAGCTGTTTTTT. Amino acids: CASSQPPTGAMNTGELFF.

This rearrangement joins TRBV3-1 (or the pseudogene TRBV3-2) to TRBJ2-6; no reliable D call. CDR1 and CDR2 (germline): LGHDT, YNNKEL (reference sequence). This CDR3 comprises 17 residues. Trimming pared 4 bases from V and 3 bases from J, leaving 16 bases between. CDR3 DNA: TGTGCCAGCAGCCTTGGACCCCTTGGCGGTGGGGCCAACGTCCTGACTTTC. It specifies CASSLGPLGGGANVLTF.

The CDR3 protein is CASSPQRGNQPQHF. Here the CDR3 DNA reads TGTGCCAGCAGCCCCCAACGCGGCAATCAGCCCCAGCATTTT. The V call is TRBV7-2, the J call TRBJ1-5; D is unclear. CDR1 is SGHTA and CDR2 is FQGNSA in the germline V gene. This CDR3 is 14 amino acids long. The V gene lost 5 bases and the J gene lost 2 bases, with 10 bases spanning the gap.

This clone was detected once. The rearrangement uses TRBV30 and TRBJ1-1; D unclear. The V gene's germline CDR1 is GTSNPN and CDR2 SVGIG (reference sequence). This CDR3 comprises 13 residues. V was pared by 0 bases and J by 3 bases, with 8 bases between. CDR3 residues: CAWSVSFDTEAFF. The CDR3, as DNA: TGTGCCTGGAGTGTCAGCTTCGACACTGAAGCTTTCTTT.

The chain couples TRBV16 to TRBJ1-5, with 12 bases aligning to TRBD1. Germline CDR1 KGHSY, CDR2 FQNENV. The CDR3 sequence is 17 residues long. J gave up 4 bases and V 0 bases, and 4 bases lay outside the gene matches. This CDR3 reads CASSQSGQGADNQPQHF. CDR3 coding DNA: TGTGCCAGCAGCCAATCGGGACAGGGGGCGGATAATCAGCCCCAGCATTTT.

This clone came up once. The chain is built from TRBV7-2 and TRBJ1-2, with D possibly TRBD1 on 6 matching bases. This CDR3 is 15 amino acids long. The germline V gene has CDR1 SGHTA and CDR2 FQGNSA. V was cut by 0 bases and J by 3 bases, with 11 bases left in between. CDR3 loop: CASSLAGGEYYGYTF. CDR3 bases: TGTGCCAGCAGCTTAGCCGGGGGCGAATACTATGGCTACACCTTC. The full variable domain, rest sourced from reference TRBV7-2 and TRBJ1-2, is GAGVSQSPSNKVTEKGKDVELRCDPISGHTALYWYRQSLGQGLEFLIYFQGNSAPDKSGLPSDRFSAERTGGSVSTLTIQRTQQEDSAVYLCASSLAGGEYYGYTFGSGTRLTVV.

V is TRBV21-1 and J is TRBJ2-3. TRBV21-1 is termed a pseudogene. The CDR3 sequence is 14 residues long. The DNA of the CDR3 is TGTGCCAGCAGCCCAAGGGCACTAACAGATACGCAGTATTTT. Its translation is CASSPRALTDTQYF.